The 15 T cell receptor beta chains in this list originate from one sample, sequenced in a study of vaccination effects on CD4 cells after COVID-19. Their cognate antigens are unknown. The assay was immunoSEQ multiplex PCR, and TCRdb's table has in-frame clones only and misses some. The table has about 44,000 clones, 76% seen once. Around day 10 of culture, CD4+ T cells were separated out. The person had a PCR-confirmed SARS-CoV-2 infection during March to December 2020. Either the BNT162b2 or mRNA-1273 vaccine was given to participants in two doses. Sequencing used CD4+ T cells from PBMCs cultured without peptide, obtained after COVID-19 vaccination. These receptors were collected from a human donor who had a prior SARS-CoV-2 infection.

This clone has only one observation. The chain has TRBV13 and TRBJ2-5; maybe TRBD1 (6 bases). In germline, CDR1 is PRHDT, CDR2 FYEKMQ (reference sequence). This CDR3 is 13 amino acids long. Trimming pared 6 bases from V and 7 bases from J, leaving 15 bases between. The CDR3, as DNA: TGTGCCAGCAGTGCAGGGGAAGTCGGGACCCAGTACTTC. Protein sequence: CASSAGEVGTQYF.

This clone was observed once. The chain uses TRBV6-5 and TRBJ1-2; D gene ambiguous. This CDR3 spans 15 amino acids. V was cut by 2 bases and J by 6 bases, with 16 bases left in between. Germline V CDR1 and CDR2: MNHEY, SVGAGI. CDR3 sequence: CASSYPNTGLHGYTF. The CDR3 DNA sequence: TGTGCCAGCAGTTACCCTAACACCGGTTTGCATGGCTACACCTTC.

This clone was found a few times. The chain's CDR3 is CASSFWTRTEAFF. CDR3 coding DNA: TGTGCCAGCAGCTTCTGGACACGCACTGAAGCTTTCTTT. The gene calls are TRBV7-2 and TRBJ1-1; weak D call: TRBD1 (5 bases). The CDR3 length is 13 residues. V lost 3 bases and J 4 bases, leaving 9 bases between the germline ends. Germline CDR1 and CDR2: SGHTA and FQGNSA.

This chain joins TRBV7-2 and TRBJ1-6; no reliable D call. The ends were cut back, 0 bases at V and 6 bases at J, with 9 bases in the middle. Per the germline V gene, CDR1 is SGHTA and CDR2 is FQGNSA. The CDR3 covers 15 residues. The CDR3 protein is CASSLAMGFNSPLHF. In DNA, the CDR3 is TGTGCCAGCAGCTTAGCGATGGGTTTTAATTCACCCCTCCACTTT. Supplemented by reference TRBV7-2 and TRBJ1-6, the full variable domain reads GAGVSQSPSNKVTEKGKDVELRCDPISGHTALYWYRQSLGQGLEFLIYFQGNSAPDKSGLPSDRFSAERTGGSVSTLTIQRTQQEDSAVYLCASSLAMGFNSPLHFGNGTRLTVT.

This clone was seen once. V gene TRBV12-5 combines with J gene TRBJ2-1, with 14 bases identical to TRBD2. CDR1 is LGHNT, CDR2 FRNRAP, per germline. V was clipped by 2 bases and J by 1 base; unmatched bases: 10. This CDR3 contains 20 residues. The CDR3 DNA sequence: TGTGCTAGTGGTTTGTCACCGGGACTAGCGGGAGTTGGTTCCTACAATGAGCAGTTCTTC. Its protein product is CASGLSPGLAGVGSYNEQFF.

CDR3 amino acids: CASSHGGFGDNEQFF. The CDR3 nucleotides are TGTGCCAGCAGTCACGGGGGATTTGGGGACAATGAGCAGTTCTTC. V gene TRBV5-4 combines with J gene TRBJ2-1; D is possibly TRBD2 (6 bases). Per the germline V gene, CDR1 is SGHNT and CDR2 is YYREEE (reference sequence). V was shortened by 5 bases and J by 5 bases, with 17 bases between the two germline ends. This CDR3 is built from 15 residues.

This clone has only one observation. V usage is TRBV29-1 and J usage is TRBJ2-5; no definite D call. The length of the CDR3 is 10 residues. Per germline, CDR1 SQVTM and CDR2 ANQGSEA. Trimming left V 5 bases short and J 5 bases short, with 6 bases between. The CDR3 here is CSVSIETQYF. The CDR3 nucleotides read TGCAGCGTTAGCATTGAGACCCAGTACTTC.

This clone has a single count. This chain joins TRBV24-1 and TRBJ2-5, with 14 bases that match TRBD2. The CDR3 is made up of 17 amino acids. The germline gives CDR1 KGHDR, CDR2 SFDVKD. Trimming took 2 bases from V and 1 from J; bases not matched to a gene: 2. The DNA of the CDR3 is TGTGCCACCAGTGATTCCGGACTAGCGGGGGGCCAAGAGACCCAGTACTTC. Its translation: CATSDSGLAGGQETQYF.

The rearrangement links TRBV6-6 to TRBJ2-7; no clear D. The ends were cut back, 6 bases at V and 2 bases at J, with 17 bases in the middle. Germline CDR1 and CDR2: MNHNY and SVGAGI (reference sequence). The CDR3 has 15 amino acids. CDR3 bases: TGTGCCAGCAGCCGCCCTTCTGGGCAGGCCTACGAGCAGTACTTC. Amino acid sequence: CASSRPSGQAYEQYF.

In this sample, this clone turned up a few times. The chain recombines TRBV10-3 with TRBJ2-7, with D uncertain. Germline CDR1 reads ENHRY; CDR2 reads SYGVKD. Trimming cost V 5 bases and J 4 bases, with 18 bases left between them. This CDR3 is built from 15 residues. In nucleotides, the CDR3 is TGTGCCATCAGTCCGTCTGGGCGGATCACTTACGAGCAGTACTTC. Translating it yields CAISPSGRITYEQYF.

This CDR3 reads CASSQVGQGLNTEAFF. The CDR3 region has the DNA TGTGCCAGCAGCCAAGTAGGTCAGGGATTGAACACTGAAGCTTTCTTT. V gene TRBV4-2 combines with J gene TRBJ1-1; the D gene is possibly TRBD1 (5 bases). The V and J ends lost 1 base and 0 bases respectively, with 12 bases between them. Germline-derived CDR1 and CDR2 are LGHNA and YNFKEQ. CDR3 length: 16 amino acids.

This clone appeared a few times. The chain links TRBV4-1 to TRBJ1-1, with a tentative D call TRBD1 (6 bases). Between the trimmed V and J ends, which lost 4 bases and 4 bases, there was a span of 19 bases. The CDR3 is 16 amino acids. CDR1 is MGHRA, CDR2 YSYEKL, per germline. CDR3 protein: CASSPTFLRGPTEAFF. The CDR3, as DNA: TGCGCCAGCAGCCCCACCTTTCTGCGGGGGCCCACTGAAGCTTTCTTT.

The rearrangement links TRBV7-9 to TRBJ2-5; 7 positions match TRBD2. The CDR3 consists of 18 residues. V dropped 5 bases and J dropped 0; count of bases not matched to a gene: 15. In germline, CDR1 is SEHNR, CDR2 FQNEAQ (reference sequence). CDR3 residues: CASSALGLGEGYQETQYF. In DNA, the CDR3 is TGTGCCAGCAGCGCCCTCGGGTTGGGGGAGGGATACCAAGAGACCCAGTACTTC.

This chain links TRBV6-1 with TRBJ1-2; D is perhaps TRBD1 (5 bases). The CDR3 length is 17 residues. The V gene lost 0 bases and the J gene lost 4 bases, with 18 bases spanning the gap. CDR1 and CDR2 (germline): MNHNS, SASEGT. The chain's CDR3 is CASSEALHGGTFYGYTF. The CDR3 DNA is TGTGCCAGCAGTGAAGCGCTTCATGGGGGGACCTTCTATGGCTACACCTTC.

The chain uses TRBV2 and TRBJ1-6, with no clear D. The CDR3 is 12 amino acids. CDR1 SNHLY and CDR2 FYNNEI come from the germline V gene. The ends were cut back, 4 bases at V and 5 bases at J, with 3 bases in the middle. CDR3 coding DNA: TGTGCCAGCAGTGCCCATAATTCACCCCTCCACTTT. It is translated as CASSAHNSPLHF.